This T cell receptor (beta chain) was sequenced during a study of blood T cell repertoires in COVID-19 (dated by TCRdb to the early 2020s). Regarding the research as a whole: Samples covering the acute and convalescent phases of COVID-19 were provided by collaborators in the United States, Italy and Spain. HLA class I and class II types, where available, came from metadata supplied by the sample provider rather than from assay-based typing. The repertoires were released in a freely available public database meant as a resource for research on the immune response to SARS-CoV-2. The prospective study material was composed of cDNA or gDNA derived from T cells, B-cell-depleted T cells, or PBMCs. A de-identified subject ID, COVID-19 status, age in years and sex were almost always included in the sample metadata. Deeply sampled blood TCRbeta repertoires from subjects exposed to, actively infected with, or recovered from COVID-19 were included in the dataset. The samples were drawn from two sources: the first 160 participants of the ongoing ImmuneRACE study, and 1,200 or so subjects contributed by 6 global collaborators.

Results the study describes overall, beyond this receptor: The quantity of clinical and demographic metadata differed by source and by participant and was supplied without curation.

TCRbeta CDR3 regions were amplified from genomic DNA using the immunoSEQ Assay, a bias-controlled multiplex PCR. The paper's data handling went like this. The number of nucleated cells in each sample was estimated by amplification of reference gene primers within the assay. To quantify the absolute abundance of each unique TCRbeta CDR3 rearrangement, sequence reads were collapsed and filtered. For each sample, productive Simpson clonality was calculated by taking the square root of Simpson's diversity index across productive rearrangements. The table was pulled from immuneACCESS by TCRdb, which kept in-frame rearrangements only. Such tables lose some clones; where checked, under half of the loss comes from unresolved V genes, and the rest has no known cause. V and J calls and clone size come straight from that table; D and trimming were deduced from the DNA. The sample table shows roughly 59,000 clones, and roughly 80% are seen once. The ten most abundant clones make up 10% to 15% of the sample.

Collaborating institutions collected whole blood in K2EDTA tubes following their own protocols. For TCRbeta analysis, collaborators shipped samples as frozen whole blood, isolated PBMCs, or DNA extracted from either of those sample types. To note about this clone: Its antigen is not yet known. The sample holds no much larger clone one base away, and base qualities are not on file.

The receptor was derived from a man older than 75 with acute or convalescent COVID-19. The sequenced material came from peripheral blood.

The sequenced DNA is TGTGCCATTACAGAGGGGGCTGGAAACACCATATATTTT. Its protein is CAITEGAGNTIYF. The rearranged chain carries TRBV10-3 and TRBJ1-3; tentative D gene TRBD1, with 6 bases matching. In the germline V gene, CDR1 corresponds to ENHRY and CDR2 to SYGVKD. The CDR3 goes from the cysteine to the phenylalanine over 13 residues. The retained sequence is limited to the CDR3, 39 bases, with the frame set at the first base. V drops 9 bases and J drops 2 bases, leaving 11 bases in between.